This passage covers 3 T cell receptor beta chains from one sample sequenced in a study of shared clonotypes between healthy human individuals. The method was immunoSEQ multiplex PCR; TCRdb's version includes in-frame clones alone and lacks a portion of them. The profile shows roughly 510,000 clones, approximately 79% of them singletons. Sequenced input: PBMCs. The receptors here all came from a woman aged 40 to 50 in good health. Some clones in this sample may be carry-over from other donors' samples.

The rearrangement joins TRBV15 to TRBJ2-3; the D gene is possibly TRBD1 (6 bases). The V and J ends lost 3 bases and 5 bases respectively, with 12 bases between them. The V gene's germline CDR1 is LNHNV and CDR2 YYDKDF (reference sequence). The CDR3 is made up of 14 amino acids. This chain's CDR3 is CATSSPDSRDTQYF. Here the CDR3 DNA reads TGTGCCACCAGCAGTCCGGACAGCCGAGATACGCAGTATTTT.

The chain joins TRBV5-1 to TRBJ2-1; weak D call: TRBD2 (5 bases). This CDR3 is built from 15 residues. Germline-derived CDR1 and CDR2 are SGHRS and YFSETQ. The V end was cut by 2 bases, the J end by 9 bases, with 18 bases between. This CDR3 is CASSLTAGVLGEQFF. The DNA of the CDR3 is TGCGCCAGCAGCTTAACCGCCGGGGTATTGGGTGAGCAGTTCTTC.

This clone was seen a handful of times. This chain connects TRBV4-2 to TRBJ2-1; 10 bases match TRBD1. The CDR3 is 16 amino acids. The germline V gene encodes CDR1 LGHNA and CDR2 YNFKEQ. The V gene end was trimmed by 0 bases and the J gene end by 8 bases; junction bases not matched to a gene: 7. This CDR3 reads CASSQDLGQGGDEQFF. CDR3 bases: TGTGCCAGCAGCCAAGACCTCGGACAGGGGGGAGATGAGCAGTTCTTC.